This T cell receptor beta chain was obtained from a study of OX40 agonist ivuxolimab in advanced cancers. Study findings and constraints: CD8+ T cells were the subset that, on average, had more expanded clones than CD4+.

Enrollment shut out patients with autoimmune disease history or systemic immunosuppression. TCRdb's table, derived via immunoSEQ multiplex PCR, lists solely in-frame clones and lacks some. The sample comprises 25,000 to 35,000 clones, 80% to 85% of which are singletons, and approximately 24% rests with the top ten. Germline V gene sequence: CDR1 MNHNY, CDR2 SVGAGI (reference sequence). V was pared by 0 bases and J by 4 bases, with 10 bases between. The CDR3 has 15 residues. On this clone: Antigen specificity is unknown.

This chain joins TRBV6-6 and TRBJ1-5; TRBD1 might be the D (5 bases). The material sequenced was CD4+ or CD8+ T cells sorted from blood, taken in a trial of the OX40 agonist ivuxolimab. This clonotype originated in an adult with an advanced solid tumor such as melanoma, head and neck, liver or kidney cancer. CDR3 residues: CASSYSRQINQPQHF. CDR3 bases: TGTGCCAGCAGTTACTCGAGACAGATAAATCAGCCCCAGCATTTT.